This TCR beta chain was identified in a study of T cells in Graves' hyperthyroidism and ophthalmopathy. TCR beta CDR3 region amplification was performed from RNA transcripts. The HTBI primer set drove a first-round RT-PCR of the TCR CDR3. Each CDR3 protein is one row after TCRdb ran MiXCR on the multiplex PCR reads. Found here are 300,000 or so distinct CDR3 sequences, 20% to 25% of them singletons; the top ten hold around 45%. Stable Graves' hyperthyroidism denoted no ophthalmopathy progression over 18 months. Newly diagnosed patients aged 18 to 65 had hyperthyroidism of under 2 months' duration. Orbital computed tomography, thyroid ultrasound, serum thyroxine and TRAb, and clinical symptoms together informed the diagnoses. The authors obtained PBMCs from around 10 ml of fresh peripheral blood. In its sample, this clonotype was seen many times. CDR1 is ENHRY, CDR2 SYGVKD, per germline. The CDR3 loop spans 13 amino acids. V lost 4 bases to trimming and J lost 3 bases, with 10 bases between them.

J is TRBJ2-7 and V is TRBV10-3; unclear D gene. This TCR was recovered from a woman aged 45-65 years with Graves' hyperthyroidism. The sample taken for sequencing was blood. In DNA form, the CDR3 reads TGTGCCATCAGTGGAACGGATGTCTACGAGCAGTACTTC. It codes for CAISGTDVYEQYF.